These 10 T cell receptor beta chains were all obtained from the same sample, sequenced in a study of blood T cell repertoires in COVID-19. Repertoires were generated with immunoSEQ multiplex PCR, while TCRdb's copy carries only in-frame clones and drops some. Of 80,000 to 95,000 clones detected, approximately 86% appear once; the ten largest clones hold approximately 21%. Sequenced: peripheral blood. These receptors were obtained from an elderly woman in a cohort sampled during active or convalescent COVID-19.

The gene calls are TRBV27 and TRBJ2-3; D may be TRBD1 (7 bases). The CDR3 consists of 17 residues. Germline assignment: CDR1 MNHEY and CDR2 SMNVEV (reference sequence). The germline V and J ends were trimmed by 5 bases and 0 bases, with 18 bases remaining between them. The DNA of the CDR3 is TGTGCCAGCAGTACCAGGGGGAGGCTGTTGAGCACAGATACGCAGTATTTT. It encodes CASSTRGRLLSTDTQYF.

The J gene is TRBJ1-2, the V gene TRBV15; no clear D. The germline V gene encodes CDR1 LNHNV and CDR2 YYDKDF (reference sequence). The CDR3 consists of 11 residues. The germline V and J ends were trimmed by 4 bases and 10 bases, with 10 bases remaining between them. For the CDR3, the DNA is TGTGCCACCAGCAACAACGCGGACTACACCTTC. It is translated as CATSNNADYTF.

This rearrangement joins TRBV7-3 to TRBJ1-6; possible D gene TRBD1, 5 bases. CDR3 length: 16 amino acids. Trimming removed 4 bases at V and 1 base at J, with 11 bases between. Looked up from germline, CDR1 is SGHTA and CDR2 is FQGTGA. The CDR3 reads CASSSTGGSYNSPLHF. Here the CDR3 DNA reads TGTGCCAGCAGCTCCACGGGGGGTTCCTATAATTCACCCCTCCACTTT.

The chain has TRBV24-1 and TRBJ1-5, with 8 bases fitting TRBD1. CDR1 is KGHDR and CDR2 is SFDVKD in the germline V gene. The CDR3 extends over 15 amino acids. The V segment lost 6 bases and the J segment 3 bases; nucleotides outside the gene matches: 6. The CDR3 sequence: CATSRTGFNNQPQHF. CDR3 DNA: TGTGCCACCAGTAGGACAGGGTTTAACAATCAGCCCCAGCATTTT.

This chain links TRBV7-9 with TRBJ2-7, with TRBD1 matching 10 bases. The CDR3 contains 16 residues. With V trimmed by 5 bases and J by 1 base, 8 bases remained unmatched. CDR1 is SEHNR, CDR2 FQNEAQ, per germline (reference sequence). CDR3 sequence: CASSAQPGQGSYEQYF. The CDR3 DNA reads TGTGCCAGCAGCGCCCAACCGGGACAGGGGTCCTACGAGCAGTACTTC.

V usage is TRBV19 and J usage is TRBJ2-5; 8 bases map to TRBD1. CDR1 and CDR2 from the germline V gene are LNHDA and SQIVND (reference sequence). This CDR3 region has 14 residues. V shed 4 bases, J shed 3 bases, and the junction held 4 bases outside the gene matches. CDR3 DNA: TGTGCCAGTAGTACCCGACAGGGGAAAGAGACCCAGTACTTC. Translating it yields CASSTRQGKETQYF.

This chain connects TRBV30 to TRBJ2-4; TRBD2 matches 16 bases. This CDR3 is 17 amino acids long. V lost 0 bases and J lost 7; bases outside the gene matches: 6. Germline V gene data show CDR1 as GTSNPN and CDR2 as SVGIG (reference sequence). Written as DNA, the CDR3 is TGTGCCTGGAGTGTACAAGGGACTAGCGGGAGGGTCAACATTCAGTACTTC. It is translated as CAWSVQGTSGRVNIQYF.

The V and J genes are TRBV7-9 and TRBJ2-2, with 8 bases that match TRBD1. Germline V lookup: CDR1 SEHNR, CDR2 FQNEAQ (reference sequence). The trim removed 0 bases at V and 0 bases at J, leaving 3 bases unmatched. CDR3 size: 17 residues. The chain's CDR3 is CASSLARTGTNTGELFF. As DNA, the CDR3 is TGTGCCAGCAGCTTAGCGAGGACAGGGACGAACACCGGGGAGCTGTTTTTT.

The V gene is TRBV7-9, the J gene TRBJ1-1, with TRBD1 matching 9 bases. The germline V gene has CDR1 SEHNR and CDR2 FQNEAQ (reference sequence). The V gene end was trimmed by 5 bases and the J gene end by 3 bases; junction bases not matched to a gene: 13. The CDR3 is 17 amino acids. The CDR3 sequence: CASSPVPGQGRDTEAFF. The CDR3 bases are TGTGCCAGCAGCCCAGTCCCGGGACAGGGAAGGGACACTGAAGCTTTCTTT.

V is TRBV2 and J is TRBJ2-5, with 9 positions matching TRBD2. The J segment lost 5 bases and the V segment lost 8 bases, leaving 3 bases of the junction unmatched. The CDR3 has 12 residues. From germline, CDR1 is SNHLY and CDR2 FYNNEI. This CDR3 is CASAGGEETQYF. Here the CDR3 DNA reads TGTGCCAGCGCGGGAGGGGAGGAGACCCAGTACTTC.